The table lists the clone carrying this TCR beta chain with many counts. The antigen remains undetermined. Sequencing was performed with immunoSEQ multiplex PCR; in TCRdb, only in-frame clones are kept and a portion is missing. The sample has 40,000 to 55,000 clones, none seen only once. This CDR3 is built from 15 residues. Germline V gene lookup returns CDR1 SQVTM and CDR2 ANQGSEA. The V and J ends lost 4 bases and 1 base, in that order; junction bases with no gene match: 8. This sample was included in a study of T cells after posttransplantation cyclophosphamide. The study, taken as a whole, reports: Recipient CMV seropositivity and CMV reactivation strongly tracked TRB clonality. Skin or GI-infiltrating T cells shared few TRB sequences with blood. Donor CD8+ memory clones often dominated recipient blood repertoires at later times.

This sequence was found in a man aged 35 to 55 in good health, CMV-negative, and a related stem cell transplant donor. The V gene is TRBV29-1, the J gene TRBJ2-5; TRBD1 matches 8 bases. Sequencing was done on a sample of PBMCs. The CDR3 reads CSVGPRQGTQETQYF. CDR3 sequence (DNA): TGCAGCGTTGGCCCCCGACAGGGGACCCAAGAGACCCAGTACTTC.